The 19 T cell receptor beta chains reported below all come from one sample, sequenced in a study of breast tumors, draining lymph nodes, adjacent tissues. MiXCR, run by TCRdb on the multiplex PCR reads, gives a single entry per CDR3 protein. The table has around 300,000 distinct CDR3 sequences, roughly 30% seen once. Axillary draining lymph nodes of breast cancer patients supplied the node samples. The sample consisted of axillary lymph node tissue. Receptors originate from a female donor with breast cancer. Some clones in this sample may be carry-over from other donors' samples.

This clonotype was counted a single time. V and J are TRBV10-3 and TRBJ2-7; TRBD1 aligns across 8 bases. The CDR3 covers 14 residues. The germline CDR1 and CDR2 sequences are ENHRY and SYGVKD. V lost 6 bases and J lost 3; bases outside the gene matches: 7. This chain's CDR3 is CAISPDRARYEQYF. CDR3 nucleotide sequence: TGTGCCATCAGCCCGGACAGGGCCCGCTACGAGCAGTACTTC.

This clonotype was detected many times. The J gene is TRBJ2-5, the V gene TRBV6-1; 14 positions match TRBD2. Germline assignment: CDR1 MNHNS and CDR2 SASEGT. This CDR3 has 16 amino acids. J lost 3 bases, V lost 2 bases, and 2 bases had no gene match. Here the CDR3 reads CASSERGLAGEETQYF. The CDR3, as DNA: TGTGCCAGCAGTGAACGGGGACTAGCGGGAGAAGAGACCCAGTACTTC.

About this clonotype itself: One base away lies a much larger clone, so this may be a sequencing read error. V gene TRBV28 combines with J gene TRBJ2-5, with D possibly being TRBD1 (5 bases). V shed 6 bases and J shed 3 bases, with 8 bases lying between them. This CDR3 is 12 amino acids long. Germline V gives CDR1 MDHEN, CDR2 SYDVKM. The DNA for the CDR3 is TGTGCCAGCAGGACAGTCAAAGAGACCCAGTACTTC. Amino acid sequence: CASRTVKETQYF.

This clonotype was counted at least ten times. The chain has TRBV6-1 and TRBJ2-1; 11 bases map to TRBD2. V trimming: 1 base; J trimming: 9 bases; junction bases outside the gene matches: 5. Looked up from germline, CDR1 is MNHNS and CDR2 is SASEGT. The length of the CDR3 is 15 residues. The CDR3 region is CASSEGPSGRFEQFF. DNA for the CDR3: TGTGCCAGCAGTGAAGGGCCTAGCGGGAGGTTTGAGCAGTTCTTC.

This clonotype was seen repeatedly, ten times or more. This chain links TRBV7-3 with TRBJ2-3; possibly TRBD1 for D (6 bases). The CDR3 runs to 19 residues. V was cut by 1 base and J by 1 base, with 21 bases left in between. The germline V gene has CDR1 SGHTA and CDR2 FQGTGA. The chain's CDR3 is CASSLNPLTGRARTDTQYF. The CDR3 nucleotides read TGTGCCAGCAGCTTAAACCCGCTCACAGGGCGCGCTCGCACAGATACGCAGTATTTT.

J is TRBJ2-7 and V is TRBV5-1; a weak D match, TRBD2 (5 bases). CDR1 SGHRS and CDR2 YFSETQ come from the germline V gene. CDR3 length: 16 residues. Trimming pared 2 bases from V and 4 bases from J, leaving 19 bases between. In DNA form, the CDR3 reads TGCGCCAGCAGCTTACGAGCCTCTGAGGGTTCTTACGAGCAGTACTTC. Its protein is CASSLRASEGSYEQYF.

The chain links TRBV29-1 to TRBJ1-1; D unresolved. V lost 6 bases and J lost 7, with 18 bases in between. This CDR3 has 13 residues. Germline loops: CDR1 SQVTM, CDR2 ANQGSEA. The DNA for the CDR3 is TGCAGCGTGGGTTCAGGATCCGGCAGTGAAGCTTTCTTT. This codes for CSVGSGSGSEAFF.

This clonotype was detected ten times or more. CDR3 in amino acids: CASSFSGETQYF. The CDR3 DNA follows: TGTGCCAGCAGTTTTTCCGGAGAGACCCAGTACTTC. J is TRBJ2-5 and V is TRBV25-1; D unclear. The length of the CDR3 is 12 residues. Germline V gene data show CDR1 as MGHDK and CDR2 as SYGVNS. V lost 5 bases and J lost 4, with 8 bases in between.

Regarding this clonotype: This may arise from a read error, as a much more abundant clone is one base away. The chain is built from TRBV3-1 and TRBJ1-5; D is undetermined. The germline gives CDR1 LGHDT, CDR2 YNNKEL (reference sequence). The CDR3 is 15 residues long. DNA for the CDR3: TGTGCCAGCAGCCGGGGATATTATGGCAATCGGCCCCAGCATTTT. Residues: CASSRGYYGNRPQHF.

In its sample, this clonotype was seen many times. The V gene is TRBV4-1, the J gene TRBJ2-5; 7 positions agree with TRBD1. The CDR3 runs to 17 residues. Per the germline V gene, CDR1 is MGHRA and CDR2 is YSYEKL. J was trimmed by 0 bases and V by 3 bases; bases with no gene match: 10. The CDR3 coding sequence is TGCGCCAGCAGCCAGGCGGACGGACAGGCGAACCAAGAGACCCAGTACTTC. It yields the protein CASSQADGQANQETQYF.

This clonotype has a handful of counts. The CDR3 does not end in the conserved phenylalanine or tryptophan, so this is likely a read error. Because the CDR3's place on the DNA is in doubt, the DNA is left out and the CDR3 is given as listed by TCRdb. The CDR3 protein is CASKTGGG. V and J are TRBV27 and TRBJ2-1; TRBD1, the D gene given by the table, was not confirmed from the DNA. Germline-derived CDR1 and CDR2 are MNHEY and SMNVEV (reference sequence). The CDR3 adds up to 8 amino acids, both ends counted.

This clonotype has ten or more counts. The V and J genes are TRBV4-2 and TRBJ2-5; a weak D match, TRBD2 (5 bases). V lost 1 base and J 4 bases, leaving 13 bases between the germline ends. The germline CDR1 and CDR2 sequences are LGHNA and YNFKEQ. The CDR3 runs 15 residues. For the CDR3, the DNA is TGTGCCAGCAGCCAAGGGACTCCTTCTCTAGAGACCCAGTACTTC. Its translation: CASSQGTPSLETQYF.

V and J are TRBV27 and TRBJ2-3, with D uncertain. Deletions cut 3 bases from V and 4 bases from J, with 11 bases between. This CDR3 has 14 residues. The V gene's germline CDR1 is MNHEY and CDR2 SMNVEV (reference sequence). The CDR3 DNA follows: TGTGCCAGCAGTTTCCAGACTCGCCCAGATACGCAGTATTTT. Translated, it gives CASSFQTRPDTQYF.

This clonotype has ten or more counts. The chain uses TRBV20-1 and TRBJ1-2; maybe TRBD1 (5 bases). The germline V gene encodes CDR1 DFQATT and CDR2 SNEGSKA (reference sequence). The CDR3 loop spans 13 amino acids. V lost 5 bases, J lost 4 bases, and 14 bases lay in between. Written as DNA, the CDR3 is TGCAGTGCTCTCCAGGGAGTTGGCTATGGCTACACCTTC. Protein product: CSALQGVGYGYTF.

This clonotype was observed many times. J is TRBJ2-2 and V is TRBV11-2, with a possible D match to TRBD2 (6 bases). This CDR3 contains 14 residues. V was shortened by 0 bases and J by 7 bases, with 9 bases between the two germline ends. CDR1 is SGHAT and CDR2 is FQNNGV in the germline V gene. DNA for the CDR3: TGTGCCAGCAGCTTAGATCTCGGGGGCGGGGAGCTGTTTTTT. Translated, it gives CASSLDLGGGELFF.

A note on this clonotype: A much bigger clone sits one base away, suggesting this may be a read error. The chain links TRBV12-3 or TRBV12-4 to TRBJ2-7; D gene unclear. This CDR3 is built from 13 residues. Trimming took off 5 bases at V and 4 bases at J, with 12 bases between the two ends. The CDR3 DNA reads as TGTGCCAGCAGTCCTCTCCGGGCTTACGAGCAGTACTTC. Its translation is CASSPLRAYEQYF.

This clonotype was counted at least ten times. The rearrangement links TRBV4-1 to TRBJ2-1, with D hard to call. The V gene's germline CDR1 is MGHRA and CDR2 YSYEKL. This CDR3 comprises 16 residues. Trimming left V 1 base short and J 0 bases short, with 10 bases between. The CDR3 loop is CASSQVAESSYNEQFF. The CDR3 region has the DNA TGCGCCAGCAGCCAAGTGGCGGAAAGCTCCTACAATGAGCAGTTCTTC.

As concerns this clonotype: A clone one base away is much larger, so this may be a read error. The chain is built from TRBV7-2 and TRBJ2-1; D remains unclear. This CDR3 comprises 14 residues. From germline, CDR1 is SGHTA and CDR2 FQGNSA. CDR3 in amino acids: CASSLLVQDNEQLF. The CDR3 nucleotides read TGTGCCAGCAGCTTGCTCGTCCAAGACAATGAGCAGCTCTTC.

A word on this clonotype: An end of the junction differs from the germline gene, which may be a read error. The V gene is TRBV6-5, the J gene TRBJ1-2; maybe TRBD1 (5 bases). CDR3 length: 15 residues. The germline CDR1 and CDR2 sequences are MNHEY and SVGAGI. CDR3 residues: CASSHSRRGEGGYTF. The CDR3 nucleotides are TGTGCCAGCAGTCACTCAAGGAGAGGGGAGGGTGGCTACACCTTC.